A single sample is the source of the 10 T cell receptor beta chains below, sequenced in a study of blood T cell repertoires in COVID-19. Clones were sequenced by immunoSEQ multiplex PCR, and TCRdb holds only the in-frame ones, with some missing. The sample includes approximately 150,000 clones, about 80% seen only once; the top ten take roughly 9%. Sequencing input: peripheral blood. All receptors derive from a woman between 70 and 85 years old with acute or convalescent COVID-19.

Here the CDR3 reads CASSPRIYPNEQFF. The CDR3 DNA follows: TGTGCCAGCAGCCCCAGAATATACCCTAATGAGCAGTTCTTC. The V call is TRBV28, the J call TRBJ2-1; D ambiguous. This CDR3 has 14 residues. Trimming left V 6 bases short and J 7 bases short, with 16 bases between. Germline V gene sequence: CDR1 MDHEN, CDR2 SYDVKM.

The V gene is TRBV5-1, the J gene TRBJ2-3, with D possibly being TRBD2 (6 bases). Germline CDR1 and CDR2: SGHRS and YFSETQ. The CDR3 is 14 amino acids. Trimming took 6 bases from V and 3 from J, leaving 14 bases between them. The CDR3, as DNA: TGCGCCAGCACCTGGGGGAGGAGAACAGATACGCAGTATTTT. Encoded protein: CASTWGRRTDTQYF. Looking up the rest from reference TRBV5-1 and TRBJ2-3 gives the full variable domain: KAGVTQTPRYLIKTRGQQVTLSCSPISGHRSVSWYQQTPGQGLQFLFEYFSETQRNKGNFPGRFSGRQFSNSRSEMNVSTLELGDSALYLCASTWGRRTDTQYFGPGTRLTVL.

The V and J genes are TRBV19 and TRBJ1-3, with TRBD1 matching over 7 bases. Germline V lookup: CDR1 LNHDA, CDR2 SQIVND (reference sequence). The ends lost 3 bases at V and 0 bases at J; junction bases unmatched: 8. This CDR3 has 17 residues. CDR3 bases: TGTGCCAGTAGTATGGCGGGACAGACCAGCTCTGGAAACACCATATATTTT. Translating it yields CASSMAGQTSSGNTIYF.

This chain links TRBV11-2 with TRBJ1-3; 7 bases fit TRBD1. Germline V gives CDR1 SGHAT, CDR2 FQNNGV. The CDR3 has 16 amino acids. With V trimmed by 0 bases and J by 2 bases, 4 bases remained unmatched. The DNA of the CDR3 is TGTGCCAGCAGCTTAGATTCCGGGACAGCTGGAAACACCATATATTTT. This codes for CASSLDSGTAGNTIYF.

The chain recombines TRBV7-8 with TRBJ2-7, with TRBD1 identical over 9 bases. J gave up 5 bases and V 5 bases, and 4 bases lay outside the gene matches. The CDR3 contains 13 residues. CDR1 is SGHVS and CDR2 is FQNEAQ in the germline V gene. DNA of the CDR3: TGTGCCAGCAGCACGGACAGGGGCCACGAGCAGTACTTC. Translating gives CASSTDRGHEQYF. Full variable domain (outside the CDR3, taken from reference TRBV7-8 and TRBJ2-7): GAGVSQSPRYKVAKRGQDVALRCDPISGHVSLFWYQQALGQGPEFLTYFQNEAQLDKSGLPSDRFFAERPEGSVSTLKIQRTQQEDSAVYLCASSTDRGHEQYFGPGTRLTVT.

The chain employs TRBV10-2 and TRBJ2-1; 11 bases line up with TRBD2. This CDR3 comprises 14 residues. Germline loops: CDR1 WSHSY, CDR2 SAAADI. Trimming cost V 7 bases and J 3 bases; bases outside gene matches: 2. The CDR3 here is CASTLAGGYNEQFF. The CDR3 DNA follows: TGCGCCAGCACTCTAGCGGGAGGCTACAATGAGCAGTTCTTC.

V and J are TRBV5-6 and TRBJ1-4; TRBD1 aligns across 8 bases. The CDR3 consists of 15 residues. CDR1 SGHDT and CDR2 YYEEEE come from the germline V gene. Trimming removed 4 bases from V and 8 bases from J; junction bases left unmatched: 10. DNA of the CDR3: TGTGCCAGCAGCCCAGGGGGCATTCGTGGCGAAAAACTGTTTTTT. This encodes CASSPGGIRGEKLFF. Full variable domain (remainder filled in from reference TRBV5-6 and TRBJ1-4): DAGVTQSPTHLIKTRGQQVTLRCSPKSGHDTVSWYQQALGQGPQFIFQYYEEEERQRGNFPDRFSGHQFPNYSSELNVNALLLGDSALYLCASSPGGIRGEKLFFGSGTQLSVL.

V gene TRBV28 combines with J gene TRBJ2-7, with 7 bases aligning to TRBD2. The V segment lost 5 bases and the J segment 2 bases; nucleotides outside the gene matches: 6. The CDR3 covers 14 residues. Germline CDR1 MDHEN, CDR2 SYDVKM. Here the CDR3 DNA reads TGTGCCAGCAGTATGGGAGGGAGGCCCTACGAGCAGTACTTC. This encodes CASSMGGRPYEQYF.

The CDR3 here is CASSPRTSGGPELFF. The CDR3 nucleotides are TGTGCCAGCAGCCCACGGACTAGCGGGGGCCCGGAGCTGTTTTTT. The chain couples TRBV7-2 to TRBJ2-2; 13 bases align to TRBD2. V lost 5 bases to trimming and J lost 10 bases; unmatched junction nucleotides: 7. The CDR3 has 15 amino acids. The germline gives CDR1 SGHTA, CDR2 FQGNSA.

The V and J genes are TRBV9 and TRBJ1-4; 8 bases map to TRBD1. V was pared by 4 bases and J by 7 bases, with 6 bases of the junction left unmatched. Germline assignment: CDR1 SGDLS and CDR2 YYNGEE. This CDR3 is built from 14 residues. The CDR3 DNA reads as TGTGCCAGCAGCAGAGGACAGGGAGGTGAAAAACTGTTTTTT. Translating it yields CASSRGQGGEKLFF.